This TCR beta chain was obtained from a study of technical replicates of blood from several donors (dated 2017 in TCRdb). From the cysteine through the phenylalanine, the CDR3 covers 14 amino acids. Of the read, only the CDR3 DNA is kept; its 42 bases are in frame from base 1. The germline V gene provides CDR1 SGHTA and CDR2 FQGNSA. The V end gives up 5 bases and the J end 15 bases, leaving 14 bases in the junction not matched to a gene. Points on this clone: Its antigen is unknown. Base qualities are not at hand, and no much larger clone is one base apart.

Library generation was performed with the immunoSEQ multiplex PCR assay. In TCRdb, the immuneACCESS table is reduced to in-frame sequences with V and J assigned. These tables do not hold every clone; where another copy was compared, an unresolved V gene accounts for under half, and the others remain unexplained. In all, the sample holds tens of thousands of clones, and approximately 94% of those were seen once. In total, the top ten clones hold over 2.5% of the sample. The specimen sequenced was PBMCs. The chain is assembled from TRBV7-2 and TRBJ2-1, and TRBD2 aligns with 9 junction nucleotides. This TCR was sampled from a human donor in good health. Some clones in this sample may be carry-over from other donors' samples. The CDR3 protein is CASSTWISGGPLFF. The base sequence is TGTGCCAGCAGCACTTGGATTAGCGGGGGCCCGCTGTTCTTC.